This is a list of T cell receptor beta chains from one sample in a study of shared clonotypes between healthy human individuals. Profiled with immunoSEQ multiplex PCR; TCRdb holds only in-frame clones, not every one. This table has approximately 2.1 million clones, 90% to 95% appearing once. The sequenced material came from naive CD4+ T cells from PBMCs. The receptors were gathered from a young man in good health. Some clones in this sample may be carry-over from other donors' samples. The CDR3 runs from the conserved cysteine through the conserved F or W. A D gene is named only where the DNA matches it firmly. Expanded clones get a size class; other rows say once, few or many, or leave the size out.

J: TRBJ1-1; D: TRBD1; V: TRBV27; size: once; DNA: TGTGCCAGCAGTTCCCGGCCTCGAACCTCGACAGGGGGGCTTCTCATGAACACTGAAGCTTTCTTT; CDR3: CASSSRPRTSTGGLLMNTEAFF
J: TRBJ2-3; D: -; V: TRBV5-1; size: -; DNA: TGCGCCAGCAGCCCCCCGGGGAGCACAGATACGCAGTATTTT; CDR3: CASSPPGSTDTQYF
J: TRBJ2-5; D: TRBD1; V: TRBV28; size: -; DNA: TGTGCCAGCAGTCCGCAGGGGGCAATGCGGGGAACCCAGTACTTC; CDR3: CASSPQGAMRGTQYF
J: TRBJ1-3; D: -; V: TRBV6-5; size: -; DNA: TGTGCCAGCAGTTACTCACAGGGTCCTGGAAACACCATATATTTT; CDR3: CASSYSQGPGNTIYF
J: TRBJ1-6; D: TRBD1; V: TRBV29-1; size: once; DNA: TGCAGCGCCTGGACAGGGGACAATAATTCACCCCTCCACTTT; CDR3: CSAWTGDNNSPLHF
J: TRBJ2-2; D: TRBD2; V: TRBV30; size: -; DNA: TGTGCCTCCAGACTAGCGGGAGGCACCGGGGAGCTGTTTTTT; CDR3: CASRLAGGTGELFF
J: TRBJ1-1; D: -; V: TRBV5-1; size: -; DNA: TGCGCCAGCAGCTTAGGGGGAAACACTGAAGCTTTCTTT; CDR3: CASSLGGNTEAFF
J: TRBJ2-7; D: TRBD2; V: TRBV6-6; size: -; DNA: TGTGCCAGCAGAAAGGGACTAGCGGGTTATCCGTACTTC; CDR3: CASRKGLAGYPYF
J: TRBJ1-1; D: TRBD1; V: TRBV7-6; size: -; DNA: TGTGCCAGCAGCTTCCTGACAGGGGGCATCGCTGAAGCTTTCTTT; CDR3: CASSFLTGGIAEAFF
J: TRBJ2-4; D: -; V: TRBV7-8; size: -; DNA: TGTGCCAGCAGCCTAGCGAACTGGAACATTCAGTACTTC; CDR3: CASSLANWNIQYF
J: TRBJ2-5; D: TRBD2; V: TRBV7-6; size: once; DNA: TGTGCCAGCAGCTCTAGCGGCGCGGGGCAAGAGACCCAGTACTTC; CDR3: CASSSSGAGQETQYF
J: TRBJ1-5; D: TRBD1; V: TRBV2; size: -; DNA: TGTGCCAGCGGGGGGACAGGGCAATTCCAGCCCCAGCATTTT; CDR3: CASGGTGQFQPQHF
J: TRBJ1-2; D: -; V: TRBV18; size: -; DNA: TGTGCCAGCTCACCAGACGGACAGATAGCTAACTATGGCTACACCTTC; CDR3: CASSPDGQIANYGYTF
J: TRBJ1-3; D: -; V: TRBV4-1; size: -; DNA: TGCGCCAGCAGCCAAGCGAGGGGAGGTAGAAACACCATATATTTT; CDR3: CASSQARGGRNTIYF
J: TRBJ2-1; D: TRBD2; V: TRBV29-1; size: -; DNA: TGCAGCATGGAGCTAGCGGGAGATTACAATGAGCAGTTCTTC; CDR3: CSMELAGDYNEQFF
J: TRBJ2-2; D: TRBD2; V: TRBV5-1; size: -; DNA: TGCGCCAGCAGCTTGGCCGTGTTAGCGGGAGGCAACGGGGAGCTGTTTTTT; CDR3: CASSLAVLAGGNGELFF
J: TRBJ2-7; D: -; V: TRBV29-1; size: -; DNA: TGCAGCGCCCGGGATCCCACCTACGAGCAGTACTTC; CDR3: CSARDPTYEQYF
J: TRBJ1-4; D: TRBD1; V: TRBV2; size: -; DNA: TGTGCCAGCTCCGGGACAGGGGGCACGGAAAAACTGTTTTTT; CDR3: CASSGTGGTEKLFF
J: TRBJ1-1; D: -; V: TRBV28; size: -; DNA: TGTGCCAGCAGTCTAGAAAGAACTGAAGCTTTCTTT; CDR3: CASSLERTEAFF
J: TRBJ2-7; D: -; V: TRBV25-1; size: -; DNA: TGTGCCACAACAGGTTTCTACGAGCAGTACTTC; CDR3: CATTGFYEQYF
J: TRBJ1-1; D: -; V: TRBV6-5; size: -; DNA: TGTGCCACCATGTCGAAAAGGGTTGGGACTGAAGCTTTCTTT; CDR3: CATMSKRVGTEAFF
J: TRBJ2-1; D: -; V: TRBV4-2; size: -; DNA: TGTGCCAGCAGCGAAAGCCCCGGGACTTTGGGAAGCAATGAGCAGTTCTTC; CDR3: CASSESPGTLGSNEQFF
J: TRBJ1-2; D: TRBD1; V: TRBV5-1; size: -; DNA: TGCGCCAGCAGCTTTAGCTACAGGGGCTCCGTCTATGGCTACACCTTC; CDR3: CASSFSYRGSVYGYTF
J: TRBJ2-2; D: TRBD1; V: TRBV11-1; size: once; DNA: TGTGCCAGCAGCCCAAGTTGGACAGGGAGCAACACCGGGGAGCTGTTTTTT; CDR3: CASSPSWTGSNTGELFF
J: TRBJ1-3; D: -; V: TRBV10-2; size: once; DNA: TGCGCCAGCAGTGAATATTCTGGAAACACCATATATTTT; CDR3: CASSEYSGNTIYF
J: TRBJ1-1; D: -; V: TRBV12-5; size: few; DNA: TGTGCTAGTGGTTTGTACGGGGGCACTGAAGCTTTCTTT; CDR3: CASGLYGGTEAFF
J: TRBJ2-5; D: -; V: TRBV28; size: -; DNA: TGTGCCAGCAGTTTATACCCAGGGGCGGTCAGGGAGACCCAGTACTTC; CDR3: CASSLYPGAVRETQYF
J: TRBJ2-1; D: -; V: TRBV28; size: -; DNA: TGTGCCAGCAGTCCTCGGGAGCGTCCCTACAATGAGCAGTTCTTC; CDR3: CASSPRERPYNEQFF
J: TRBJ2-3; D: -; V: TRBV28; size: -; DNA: TGTGCCAGCAGTTCCCGAGAAGCAGATACGCAGTATTTT; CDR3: CASSSREADTQYF
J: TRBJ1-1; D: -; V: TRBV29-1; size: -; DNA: TGCAGCGTTGTGTTTGCAGGGGTGGACACTGAAGCTTTCTTT; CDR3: CSVVFAGVDTEAFF
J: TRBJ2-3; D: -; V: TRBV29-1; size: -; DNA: TGCAGCGGTGTGAGATCACCGGGGACAGATACGCAGTATTTT; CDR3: CSGVRSPGTDTQYF
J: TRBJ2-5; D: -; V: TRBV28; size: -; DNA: TGTGCCAGCAGTTCCCCGGGAGACAGGACGTACCAAGAGACCCAGTACTTC; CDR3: CASSSPGDRTYQETQYF
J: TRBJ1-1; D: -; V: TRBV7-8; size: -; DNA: TGTGCCAGCAGCTTGGTTCTTCCTATCAACACTGAAGCTTTCTTT; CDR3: CASSLVLPINTEAFF
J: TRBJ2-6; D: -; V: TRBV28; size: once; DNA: TGTGCCAGCAGTTTCCTCTCTGGGGCCAACGTCCTGACTTTC; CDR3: CASSFLSGANVLTF
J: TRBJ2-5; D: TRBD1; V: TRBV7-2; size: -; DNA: TGTGCCAGCAGCCGGGACAGGGGGTGGGAGACCCAGTACTTC; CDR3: CASSRDRGWETQYF
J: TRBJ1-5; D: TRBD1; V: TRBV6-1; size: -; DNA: TGTGCCAGCAGTGATTATGGGCAGGGGGCTTATCAGCCCCAGCATTTT; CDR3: CASSDYGQGAYQPQHF
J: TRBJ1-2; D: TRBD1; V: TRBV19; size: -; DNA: TGTGCCAGTAGTCCGCGGACAGGGGGGAACTATGGCTACACCTTC; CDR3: CASSPRTGGNYGYTF
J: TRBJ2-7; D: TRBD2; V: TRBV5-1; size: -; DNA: TGCGCCAGCAGCCCCAGGACTAGCCGCCACGAGCAGTACTTC; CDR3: CASSPRTSRHEQYF
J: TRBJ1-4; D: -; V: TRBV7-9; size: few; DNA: TGTGCCAGCAGCTGGGGCGGGACGGATGAAAAACTGTTTTTT; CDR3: CASSWGGTDEKLFF
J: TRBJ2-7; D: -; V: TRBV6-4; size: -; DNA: TGTGCCAGCAGTGTCGAAAGAGGATCCTACGAGCAGTACTTC; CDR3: CASSVERGSYEQYF
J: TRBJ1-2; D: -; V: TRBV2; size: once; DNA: TGTGCCAGCAGTACTGGACAGAGCTATGGCTACACCTTC; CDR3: CASSTGQSYGYTF
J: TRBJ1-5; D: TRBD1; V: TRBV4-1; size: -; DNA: TGCGCCAGCAGCCGCGGACAGGGGGATAGCAATCAGCCCCAGCATTTT; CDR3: CASSRGQGDSNQPQHF
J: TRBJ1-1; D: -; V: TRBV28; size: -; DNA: TGTGCCAGCAGCCGCAGGATGTTGTGGACGGCCAGGGGGAACACTGAAGCTTTCTTT; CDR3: CASSRRMLWTARGNTEAFF
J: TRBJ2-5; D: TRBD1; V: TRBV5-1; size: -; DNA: TGCGCCAGCAGCTTGGCCGGGACAGGGTCAGAGACCCAGTACTTC; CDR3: CASSLAGTGSETQYF
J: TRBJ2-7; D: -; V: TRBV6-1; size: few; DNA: TGTGCCAGCAATGGCCCTCCAGGGCCCTACGAGCAGTACTTC; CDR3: CASNGPPGPYEQYF
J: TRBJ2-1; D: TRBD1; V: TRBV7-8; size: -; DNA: TGTGCCAGCAGCTTCGACAGGGGACGGAATGAGCAGTTCTTC; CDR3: CASSFDRGRNEQFF
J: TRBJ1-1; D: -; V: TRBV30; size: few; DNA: TGTGCCTGGAGTGTCCAGGGGTTCACTGAAGCTTTCTTT; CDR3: CAWSVQGFTEAFF
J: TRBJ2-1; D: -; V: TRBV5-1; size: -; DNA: TGCGCCAGCAGCCGGGACATTTACAATGAGCAGTTCTTC; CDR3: CASSRDIYNEQFF
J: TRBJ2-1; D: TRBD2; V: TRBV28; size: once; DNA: TGTGCCAGCAGTCCGCCGGGACTAGCGGCCTACAATGAGCAGTTCTTC; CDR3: CASSPPGLAAYNEQFF
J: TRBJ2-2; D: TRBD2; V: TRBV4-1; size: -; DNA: TGCGCCAGCAGCCAACAAAGCGGGGGGACCGGGGAGCTGTTTTTT; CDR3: CASSQQSGGTGELFF
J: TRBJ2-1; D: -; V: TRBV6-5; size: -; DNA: TGTGCCAGCAGTCGTAGACGGGATGAGCAGTTCTTC; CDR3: CASSRRRDEQFF
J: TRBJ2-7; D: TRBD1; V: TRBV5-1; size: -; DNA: TGCGCCAGCAGCCGCAGTCGGGACAGTTCCTACGAGCAGTACTTC; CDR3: CASSRSRDSSYEQYF
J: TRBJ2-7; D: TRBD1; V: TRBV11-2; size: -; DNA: TGTGCCAGCACCAGACAGGGCCCCTACGAGCAGTACTTC; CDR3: CASTRQGPYEQYF